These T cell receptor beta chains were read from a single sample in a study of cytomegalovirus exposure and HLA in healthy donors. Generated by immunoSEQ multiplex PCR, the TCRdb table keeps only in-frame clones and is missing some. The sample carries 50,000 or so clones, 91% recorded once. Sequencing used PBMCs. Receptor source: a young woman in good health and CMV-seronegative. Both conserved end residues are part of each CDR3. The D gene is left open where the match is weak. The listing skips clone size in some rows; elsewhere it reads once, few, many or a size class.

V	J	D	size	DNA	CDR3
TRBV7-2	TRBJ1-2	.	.	TGTGCCAGCAGCTTAGATGTAGCGTATGGCTACACCTTC	CASSLDVAYGYTF
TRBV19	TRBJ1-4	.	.	TGTGCCAGTAGTATTTCTCAGGGGCAGCGGCTGTTTTTT	CASSISQGQRLFF
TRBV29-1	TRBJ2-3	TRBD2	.	TGCAGCGTTGATGTTCCGCTAGCGGGAGTGTCAAATACGCAGTATTTT	CSVDVPLAGVSNTQYF
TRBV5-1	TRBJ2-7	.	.	TGCGCCAGCAGCTTGGCCGAGGAGCAGTACTTC	CASSLAEEQYF
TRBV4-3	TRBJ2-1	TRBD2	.	TGCGCCAGCAGCCTAGCGGGATTGGGCAATGAGCAGTTCTTC	CASSLAGLGNEQFF
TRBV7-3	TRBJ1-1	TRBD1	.	TGTGCCAGCAGCGTGAGGGGACAGGGGGACACTGAAGCTTTCTTT	CASSVRGQGDTEAFF
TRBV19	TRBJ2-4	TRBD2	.	TGTGCCAGTAGTATGGTAGCGGGCGGGGAGGTCATTCAGTACTTC	CASSMVAGGEVIQYF
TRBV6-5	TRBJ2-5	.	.	TGTGCCAGCAGAGGGGCGGTGGAGACCCAGTACTTC	CASRGAVETQYF
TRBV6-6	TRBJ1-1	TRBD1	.	TGTGCCAGCAGTCGACAGGGGCACACTGAAGCTTTCTTT	CASSRQGHTEAFF
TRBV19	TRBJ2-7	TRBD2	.	TGTGCCAGTACCTCGGGACGGGAGGACTACGAGCAGTACTTC	CASTSGREDYEQYF
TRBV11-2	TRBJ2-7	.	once	TGTGCCAGTACCCTTGGGCCCCCGTACGAGCAGTACTTC	CASTLGPPYEQYF
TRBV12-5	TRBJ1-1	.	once	TGTGCTAGTGGGGCGGGAGGCGGGAACACTGAAGCTTTCTTT	CASGAGGGNTEAFF
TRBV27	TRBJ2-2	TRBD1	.	TGTGCCAGCACCAAACCCGGGACAGGGGGCACCGGGGAGCTGTTTTTT	CASTKPGTGGTGELFF
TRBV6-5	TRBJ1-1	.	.	TGTGCCAGCAGTTACAGGGAGGGCACTGAAGCTTTCTTT	CASSYREGTEAFF
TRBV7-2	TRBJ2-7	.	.	TGTGCCAGCAGCTTAGGTGGTGGCCGGGGAGCCTACGAGCAGTACTTC	CASSLGGGRGAYEQYF
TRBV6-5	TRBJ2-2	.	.	TGTGCCAGCAGACCCCCCGGACTCCAATCGGGGGAGCTGTTTTTT	CASRPPGLQSGELFF
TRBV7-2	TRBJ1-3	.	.	TGTGCCAGCAGCTTAGGGGTCGGGGGTGGAAACACCATATATTTT	CASSLGVGGGNTIYF
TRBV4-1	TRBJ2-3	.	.	TGCGCCAGCAGCCAAGCACTAGGCACAGATACGCAGTATTTT	CASSQALGTDTQYF
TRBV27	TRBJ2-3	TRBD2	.	TGTGCCAGCAGTTTATCGGGACTAGCGGGAGATACGCAGTATTTT	CASSLSGLAGDTQYF
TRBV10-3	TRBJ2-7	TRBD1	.	TGTGCCACCACACAGGGGGTCGGTGTGAGCTACGAGCAGTACTTC	CATTQGVGVSYEQYF
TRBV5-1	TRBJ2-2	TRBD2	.	TGCGCCAGCAGCCCCACTAGCGGGGTAGGCACCGGGGAGCTGTTTTTT	CASSPTSGVGTGELFF
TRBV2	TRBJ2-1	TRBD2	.	TGTGCCAGCAGGACCCGAAATAGCGGGAGGGCCAACAATGAGCAGTTCTTC	CASRTRNSGRANNEQFF
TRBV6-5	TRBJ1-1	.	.	TGTGCCAGCAGCCGAAACATGAACACTGAAGCTTTCTTT	CASSRNMNTEAFF
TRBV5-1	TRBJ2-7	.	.	TGCGCCAGCAGCCAGACTAGTCGGGCCTACGAGCAGTACTTC	CASSQTSRAYEQYF
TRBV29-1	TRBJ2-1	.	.	TGCAGCGTTGGGTCTAGCGTCTACAATGAGCAGTTCTTC	CSVGSSVYNEQFF
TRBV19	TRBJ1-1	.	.	TGTGCCAGTAGCAGGGGAGGGGTGACTGAAGCTTTCTTT	CASSRGGVTEAFF